What follows are 7 T cell receptor beta chains derived from one specimen sequenced in a study of blood T cell repertoires in COVID-19. The method was immunoSEQ multiplex PCR; TCRdb's version includes in-frame clones alone and lacks a portion of them. The table includes fewer than 250,000 clones, over 75% detected once. Sequenced sample: PBMCs or T cells enriched from blood (not recorded which). The receptor source for this set is a middle-aged woman with acute COVID-19.

The chain links TRBV9 to TRBJ2-3; D is perhaps TRBD1 (5 bases). The CDR3 contains 14 residues. Germline CDR1 SGDLS, CDR2 YYNGEE. V gave up 2 bases and J gave up 2 bases, with 9 bases separating them. CDR3 DNA: TGTGCCAGCAGCGTGGGGCCCCACACAGATACGCAGTATTTT. Translation: CASSVGPHTDTQYF.

The CDR3 DNA reads as TGTGCCAGCAGTTGGGCGGGGACAGCGCGGGAGACCCAGTACTTC. As protein: CASSWAGTARETQYF. The rearrangement joins TRBV28 to TRBJ2-5, with D tentatively TRBD1 (7 bases). The V gene lost 4 bases and the J gene lost 5 bases, with 17 bases spanning the gap. Germline assignment: CDR1 MDHEN and CDR2 SYDVKM. This CDR3 is built from 15 residues.

The CDR3 DNA reads TGTGCCAGTAGTAGCGGGGAGGACACTGAAGCTTTCTTT. It translates to CASSSGEDTEAFF. V usage is TRBV19 and J usage is TRBJ1-1; D is unresolved. Trimming took 4 bases from V and 3 from J, leaving 9 bases between them. CDR1 LNHDA and CDR2 SQIVND come from the germline V gene (reference sequence). There are 13 residues in the CDR3.

The J gene is TRBJ1-5, the V gene TRBV28; TRBD1 agrees at 9 bases. This CDR3 comprises 15 residues. Per the germline V gene, CDR1 is MDHEN and CDR2 is SYDVKM. J was trimmed by 6 bases and V by 6 bases; bases with no gene match: 9. The DNA for the CDR3 is TGTGCCAGCAGCTCCCTTACAGGGGGCGTTCAGCCCCAGCATTTT. Residues: CASSSLTGGVQPQHF. The entire variable domain, with the rest obtained from reference TRBV28 and TRBJ1-5, is as follows: DVKVTQSSRYLVKRTGEKVFLECVQDMDHENMFWYRQDPGLGLRLIYFSYDVKMKEKGDIPEGYSVSREKKERFSLILESASTNQTSMYLCASSSLTGGVQPQHFGDGTRLSIL.

The genes are TRBV30 and TRBJ1-5; D unresolved. V lost 3 bases to trimming and J lost 0 bases, with 9 bases between them. From germline, CDR1 is GTSNPN and CDR2 SVGIG (reference sequence). This CDR3 has 14 residues. CDR3 coding DNA: TGTGCCTGGAGCCCCGGGAGTAGCAATCAGCCCCAGCATTTT. This sequence encodes CAWSPGSSNQPQHF.

V is TRBV27 and J is TRBJ2-5; D is ambiguous. The germline V gene encodes CDR1 MNHEY and CDR2 SMNVEV (reference sequence). Trimming left V 6 bases short and J 1 base short, with 15 bases between. CDR3 length: 15 amino acids. This chain's CDR3 is CASSRLLYGQETQYF. The CDR3 nucleotides are TGTGCCAGCAGCAGACTGTTATATGGCCAAGAGACCCAGTACTTC.

The chain is built from TRBV28 and TRBJ1-1, with 7 bases that match TRBD1. Germline CDR1 is MDHEN and CDR2 is SYDVKM. This CDR3 spans 19 amino acids. V gave up 2 bases and J gave up 1 base; unmatched junction bases: 16. The CDR3 region is CASSLTHGDRVVANTEAFF. CDR3 DNA sequence: TGTGCCAGCAGTTTAACCCACGGGGACAGAGTCGTAGCGAACACTGAAGCTTTCTTT.